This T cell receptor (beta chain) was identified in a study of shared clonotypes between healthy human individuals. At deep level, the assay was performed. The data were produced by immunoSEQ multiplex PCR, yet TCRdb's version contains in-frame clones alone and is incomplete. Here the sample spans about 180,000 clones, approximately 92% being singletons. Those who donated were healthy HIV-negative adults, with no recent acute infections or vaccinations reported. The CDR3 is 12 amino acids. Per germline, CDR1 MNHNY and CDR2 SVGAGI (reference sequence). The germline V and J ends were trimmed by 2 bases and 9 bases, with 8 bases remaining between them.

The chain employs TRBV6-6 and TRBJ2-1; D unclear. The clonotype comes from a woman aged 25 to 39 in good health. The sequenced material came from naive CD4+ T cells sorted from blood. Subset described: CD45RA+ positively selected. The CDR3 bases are TGTGCCAGCAGTTACGTAGGGCGTGAGCAGTTCTTC. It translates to CASSYVGREQFF.